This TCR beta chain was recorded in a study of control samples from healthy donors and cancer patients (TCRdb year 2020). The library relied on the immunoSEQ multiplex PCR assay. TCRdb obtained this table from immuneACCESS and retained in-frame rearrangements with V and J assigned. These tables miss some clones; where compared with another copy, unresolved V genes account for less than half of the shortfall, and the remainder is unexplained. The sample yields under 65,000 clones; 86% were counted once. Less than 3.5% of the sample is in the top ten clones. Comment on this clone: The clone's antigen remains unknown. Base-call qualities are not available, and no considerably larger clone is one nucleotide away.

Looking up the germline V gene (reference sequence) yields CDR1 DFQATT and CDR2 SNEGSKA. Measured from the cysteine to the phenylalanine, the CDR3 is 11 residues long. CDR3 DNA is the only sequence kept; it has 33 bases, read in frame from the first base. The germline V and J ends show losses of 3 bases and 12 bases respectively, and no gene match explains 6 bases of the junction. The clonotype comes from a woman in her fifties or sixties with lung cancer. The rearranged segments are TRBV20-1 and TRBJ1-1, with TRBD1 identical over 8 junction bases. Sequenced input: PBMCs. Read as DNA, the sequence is TGCAGTGCTAGTTACGGACAGGGAACTTTCTTT. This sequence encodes CSASYGQGTFF.